Following are 16 T cell receptor beta chains from one sample sequenced in a study of T cell changes during pregnancy in multiple sclerosis (dated by TCRdb to the late 2010s). Libraries were made using the immunoSEQ multiplex PCR assay. As stored in TCRdb, this immuneACCESS dataset retains in-frame rearrangements with V and J assigned. A fraction of the clones does not appear; measured against another copy, unresolved V genes explain less than half of the discrepancy, and the remainder lacks a known reason. This sample has around 96,000 clones in its table, and 94% of those were observed once. The ten biggest clones cover 2% to 2.5% of the sample. The specimen comprised peripheral blood, sampled in the third trimester of pregnancy. Receptors originate from a female donor with multiple sclerosis, enrolled in a pregnancy study.

V is TRBV27 and J is TRBJ1-5; D is undetermined. The CDR3 is 14 residues long. V was clipped by 5 bases and J by 3 bases, with 11 bases between them. Germline CDR1 and CDR2: MNHEY and SMNVEV (reference sequence). In nucleotides, the CDR3 is TGTGCCAGCAGTCTACGAGGCCCCAATCAGCCCCAGCATTTT. Translating it yields CASSLRGPNQPQHF.

This chain uses TRBV27 with TRBJ2-3; D gene unclear. The V gene lost 2 bases and the J gene lost 4 bases, with 4 bases spanning the gap. This CDR3 is 12 amino acids long. Germline CDR1 and CDR2: MNHEY and SMNVEV (reference sequence). The CDR3 sequence is CASSLSADTQYF. The CDR3 DNA is TGTGCCAGCAGTTTAAGCGCAGATACGCAGTATTTT.

This clone was seen a single time. V and J are TRBV11-2 and TRBJ1-1; 9 positions agree with TRBD1. Trimming at V came to 5 bases and at J to 3 bases, leaving 13 bases not matched to a gene. This CDR3 region has 17 residues. Germline CDR1 SGHAT, CDR2 FQNNGV. CDR3 DNA: TGTGCCAGCAGCCGCCACCGACAGGGGGTCGGGTACACTGAAGCTTTCTTT. Its translation is CASSRHRQGVGYTEAFF.

The J gene is TRBJ2-7, the V gene TRBV6-6; 8 bases line up with TRBD2. This CDR3 has 14 amino acids. Germline CDR1 reads MNHNY; CDR2 reads SVGAGI (reference sequence). V lost 0 bases and J lost 4; bases outside the gene matches: 2. CDR3 nucleotides: TGTGCCAGCAGTTACTCTGGACTAGCTTACGAGCAGTACTTC. Its protein product is CASSYSGLAYEQYF.

This clone was seen only once. This rearrangement joins TRBV6-1 to TRBJ2-1; weak D call: TRBD1 (6 bases). CDR3 length: 13 residues. Trimming took 3 bases from V and 9 from J, leaving 12 bases between them. The germline V gene has CDR1 MNHNS and CDR2 SASEGT. CDR3 sequence reads: CASSEDSLGEQFF. The CDR3 coding sequence is TGTGCCAGCAGTGAGGACAGCCTCGGTGAGCAGTTCTTC.

The chain links TRBV2 to TRBJ2-7; 12 nucleotides match TRBD2. The germline gives CDR1 SNHLY, CDR2 FYNNEI. The CDR3 runs 13 residues. Trimming removed 10 bases from V and 9 bases from J; junction bases left unmatched: 10. This CDR3 is CATEATSGSGQYF. The CDR3, as DNA: TGTGCCACCGAGGCGACTAGCGGGAGCGGGCAGTACTTC.

This sequence joins TRBV25-1 and TRBJ1-4; maybe TRBD1 (5 bases). V was trimmed by 7 bases and J by 3 bases, leaving 12 bases between them. The CDR3 totals 14 residues. Germline CDR1 is MGHDK and CDR2 is SYGVNS. For the CDR3, the DNA is TGTGCCAGCACTGTGGCAGGGTCTAATGAAAAACTGTTTTTT. It encodes CASTVAGSNEKLFF.

The CDR3 DNA reads as TGCGCCAGCAGCTTGGGTTTCAACAATGAGCAGTTCTTC. Translating gives CASSLGFNNEQFF. The genes are TRBV5-1 and TRBJ2-1; D gene uncertain. The V end lost 0 bases, the J end lost 5 bases, and 6 bases lay between the germline ends. This CDR3 region has 13 residues. Germline CDR1 is SGHRS and CDR2 is YFSETQ.

The chain employs TRBV28 and TRBJ2-5; the match to TRBD2 covers 13 bases. Germline CDR1 MDHEN, CDR2 SYDVKM. The CDR3 spans 16 residues. Losses at the gene ends were 2 bases for V and 7 bases for J; bases not matched to a gene: 7. CDR3 sequence (DNA): TGTGCCAGCAGTTTAGGGGGACTAGCGGGGTCACGGACCCAGTACTTC. Its translation: CASSLGGLAGSRTQYF.

The chain is built from TRBV6-5 and TRBJ2-7, with D uncertain. The CDR3 consists of 11 residues. CDR1 and CDR2 (germline): MNHEY, SVGAGI. V was shortened by 6 bases and J by 3 bases, with 6 bases between the two germline ends. The CDR3, as DNA: TGTGCCAGCAGCCGTCTCTACGAGCAGTACTTC. It is translated as CASSRLYEQYF.

This chain's CDR3 is CATRGTSGNGEQFF. The CDR3 nucleotides read TGTGCCACTCGCGGGACTAGCGGGAATGGTGAGCAGTTCTTC. The rearrangement uses TRBV7-6 and TRBJ2-1; TRBD2 matches at 13 bases. V lost 10 bases to trimming and J lost 9 bases; unmatched junction nucleotides: 9. The CDR3 extends over 14 amino acids. The germline gives CDR1 SGHVS, CDR2 FNYEAQ.

The V call is TRBV7-6, the J call TRBJ2-1, with 9 bases aligning to TRBD2. V lost 1 base to trimming and J lost 0 bases; unmatched junction nucleotides: 7. CDR1 and CDR2 from the germline V gene are SGHVS and FNYEAQ. This CDR3 is built from 18 residues. The CDR3 DNA reads TGTGCCAGCAGCTTAGGATCTCAGCGGGGGGTCTCCTACAATGAGCAGTTCTTC. Its translation is CASSLGSQRGVSYNEQFF.

The V and J genes are TRBV6-6 and TRBJ1-5, with D possibly being TRBD1 (6 bases). CDR3 length equals 16 residues. Germline lookup yields CDR1 MNHNY and CDR2 SVGAGI (reference sequence). V lost 1 base to trimming and J lost 1 base, with 11 bases between them. CDR3 residues: CASSYLGQLSNQPQHF. The CDR3 nucleotides read TGTGCCAGCAGTTACTTGGGACAACTAAGCAATCAGCCCCAGCATTTT.

The chain recombines TRBV11-2 with TRBJ2-7; D is ambiguous. Germline V gene data show CDR1 as SGHAT and CDR2 as FQNNGV. CDR3 size: 11 residues. V was shortened by 2 bases and J by 6 bases, with 5 bases between the two germline ends. The CDR3 DNA sequence: TGTGCCAGCAGCTTATTCTCCGAGCAGTACTTC. Translating it yields CASSLFSEQYF.

This chain connects TRBV5-6 to TRBJ1-1; D is unresolved. Germline V gives CDR1 SGHDT, CDR2 YYEEEE. The CDR3 contains 12 residues. With 1 base removed from V and 6 bases from J, the gap between germline ends came to 7 bases. In DNA form, the CDR3 reads TGTGCCAGCAGCTTGAGAATAGCTGAAGCTTTCTTT. This codes for CASSLRIAEAFF.

The CDR3 loop is CASSQASGGAASYEQYF. CDR3 coding DNA: TGCGCCAGCAGCCAAGCCTCCGGAGGAGCGGCGTCCTACGAGCAGTACTTC. V and J are TRBV4-3 and TRBJ2-7; D may be TRBD2 (5 bases). CDR3 length: 17 residues. CDR1 and CDR2 (germline): LGHNA, YSLEER. V lost 1 base and J lost 1, with 17 bases in between.